This T cell receptor (beta chain) was identified in a study of CD8 T cells in ankylosing spondylitis. Study outcomes and limitations: Prior work had noted some motif variants in reactive arthritis blood and synovial fluid. According to the report, clones linked to the disease were significantly enriched in matched synovial fluid samples taken from ankylosing spondylitis patients. Ankylosing spondylitis blood seemed to carry a telltale TCR beta motif made of roughly 8 highly homologous variants.

V was pared by 5 bases and J by 7 bases, with 6 bases of the junction left unmatched. This CDR3 region has 15 residues. This clonotype was picked up many times. Its cognate antigen is unknown. Using quantitative 5'-RACE with molecular barcodes, the authors made TCR beta libraries. Each CDR3 protein gets one entry after TCRdb re-called the 5' RACE reads with MiXCR. Among 220,000 or so distinct CDR3 sequences, over 9.5% were seen once, and the ten largest hold over 20%. Material for sequencing was blood, either unsorted or a sorted T cell fraction (not recorded which). The chain combines TRBV12-3 or TRBV12-4 with TRBJ2-1; 12 bases fit TRBD2. The receptor's source is a male donor with ankylosing spondylitis or in good health (not recorded which). The CDR3: CASSVTSGGLNEQFF. CDR3 nucleotide sequence: TGTGCCAGCAGTGTCACTAGCGGGGGGTTGAATGAGCAGTTCTTC.